The 19 T cell receptor beta chains in this list originate from one sample, sequenced in a study of shared clonotypes between healthy human individuals. Sequenced by immunoSEQ multiplex PCR; TCRdb stores in-frame clones only, minus some. The repertoire has about 1.5 million clones, nearly 99% of them found once; the top ten carry roughly 0.42%. The material sequenced was naive CD4+ T cells sorted from blood. This sample's subset: CD45RA+ positively selected. The receptors originated from a man aged 30-40 years in good health.

The V and J genes are TRBV5-4 and TRBJ2-3, with TRBD2 matching over 9 bases. CDR1 is SGHNT and CDR2 is YYREEE in the germline V gene (reference sequence). The CDR3 consists of 15 residues. V was pared by 4 bases and J by 3 bases, with 6 bases of the junction left unmatched. DNA for the CDR3: TGTGCCAGCAGCCCCGGGACTAGCCGAACAGATACGCAGTATTTT. Translated, it gives CASSPGTSRTDTQYF.

The rearrangement links TRBV7-8 to TRBJ2-7, with TRBD1 matching over 7 bases. The CDR3 totals 14 residues. V was pared by 5 bases and J by 6 bases, with 10 bases of the junction left unmatched. The germline V gene encodes CDR1 SGHVS and CDR2 FQNEAQ. The CDR3 here is CASSPLQGSSEQYF. The CDR3 DNA reads TGTGCCAGCAGCCCACTACAGGGGTCGTCCGAGCAGTACTTC. The whole variable domain, filled in from reference TRBV7-8 and TRBJ2-7, reads GAGVSQSPRYKVAKRGQDVALRCDPISGHVSLFWYQQALGQGPEFLTYFQNEAQLDKSGLPSDRFFAERPEGSVSTLKIQRTQQEDSAVYLCASSPLQGSSEQYFGPGTRLTVT.

With respect to this clone: The sample contains more than one DNA sequence encoding this CDR3. The rearrangement joins TRBV5-1 to TRBJ2-5; maybe TRBD1 (5 bases). CDR1 and CDR2 from the germline V gene are SGHRS and YFSETQ. The CDR3 length is 14 residues. The V and J ends lost 2 bases and 2 bases respectively, with 10 bases between them. The CDR3 nucleotides read TGCGCCAGCAGCTTTCAGGGTATTCAAGAGACCCAGTACTTC. It translates to CASSFQGIQETQYF.

The gene calls are TRBV6-5 and TRBJ2-3, with unresolved D. The CDR3 runs 15 residues. Germline assignment: CDR1 MNHEY and CDR2 SVGAGI. The V gene lost 4 bases and the J gene lost 6 bases, with 17 bases spanning the gap. The CDR3 region has the DNA TGTGCCAGCAGTTCCCCCGGCTTACGGGCGGATACGCAGTATTTT. Its translation: CASSSPGLRADTQYF.

This chain joins TRBV7-9 and TRBJ1-1; no reliable D call. Between the trimmed V and J ends, which lost 1 base and 3 bases, there was a span of 15 bases. The CDR3 contains 16 residues. Per the germline V gene, CDR1 is SEHNR and CDR2 is FQNEAQ (reference sequence). The CDR3 region has the DNA TGTGCCAGCAGCTTAGGTGGGCCCAAGGTGGACACTGAAGCTTTCTTT. The encoded protein is CASSLGGPKVDTEAFF.

The chain links TRBV30 to TRBJ2-7; unclear D gene. V lost 2 bases, J lost 4 bases, and 6 bases lay in between. This CDR3 is 11 amino acids long. CDR1 and CDR2 from the germline V gene are GTSNPN and SVGIG (reference sequence). The CDR3 DNA reads as TGTGCCTGGAGTAAAGCTTACGAGCAGTACTTC. It specifies CAWSKAYEQYF.

The chain has TRBV19 and TRBJ2-7, with 7 nucleotides matching TRBD1. Per germline, CDR1 LNHDA and CDR2 SQIVND (reference sequence). The CDR3 extends over 12 amino acids. V dropped 8 bases and J dropped 3; count of bases not matched to a gene: 4. CDR3 nucleotides: TGTGCCAGTGGCCGGGACAGCTACGAGCAGTACTTC. Protein: CASGRDSYEQYF.

The CDR3 DNA sequence: TGTGCCAGCAGCTTACGACAGGCCACTGAAGCTTTCTTT. Translating it yields CASSLRQATEAFF. The V gene is TRBV13, the J gene TRBJ1-1; perhaps TRBD1 as D (6 bases). CDR1 is PRHDT, CDR2 FYEKMQ, per germline (reference sequence). This CDR3 contains 13 residues. V gave up 2 bases and J gave up 4 bases, with 8 bases separating them.

CDR3 sequence reads: CASSLAFRRQGAPEQYF. CDR3 coding DNA: TGCGCCAGCAGCTTGGCCTTCAGGAGACAGGGGGCCCCGGAGCAGTACTTC. The J gene is TRBJ2-7, the V gene TRBV5-1, with 10 bases matching TRBD1. This CDR3 has 17 residues. V dropped 0 bases and J dropped 7; count of bases not matched to a gene: 13. Germline V gives CDR1 SGHRS, CDR2 YFSETQ.

The genes are TRBV18 and TRBJ2-5; no definite D call. This CDR3 is built from 14 residues. Deletions cut 6 bases from V and 2 bases from J, with 13 bases between. The germline CDR1 and CDR2 sequences are KGHSH and LQKENI. The CDR3 coding sequence is TGTGCCAGCTCTGTCGTAGCATCTCAAGAGACCCAGTACTTC. Protein product: CASSVVASQETQYF.

V gene TRBV9 combines with J gene TRBJ2-2, with TRBD1 as a possible D gene (6 bases). This CDR3 region has 15 residues. Germline CDR1 reads SGDLS; CDR2 reads YYNGEE. Trimming shortened V by 4 bases and J by 1 base, and 11 bases separated the two germline ends. The CDR3 DNA reads TGTGCCAGCAGCCCCGGGACATGGAACACCGGGGAGCTGTTTTTT. The encoded protein is CASSPGTWNTGELFF.

This clone was seen a single time. The V and J genes are TRBV10-1 and TRBJ1-1; D is ambiguous. V was clipped by 0 bases and J by 8 bases, with 13 bases between them. CDR1 and CDR2 from the germline V gene are WNHNN and SYGVQD (reference sequence). The CDR3 contains 14 residues. This CDR3 is CASSESKPVSEAFF. CDR3 bases: TGCGCCAGCAGTGAGTCTAAGCCGGTTTCGGAAGCTTTCTTT.

The genes are TRBV19 and TRBJ1-2; D is ambiguous. V was pared by 4 bases and J by 6 bases, with 9 bases between. Germline V gene data show CDR1 as LNHDA and CDR2 as SQIVND (reference sequence). This CDR3 is 12 amino acids long. Here the CDR3 reads CASSRTLNGYTF. The CDR3 DNA reads TGTGCCAGTAGTAGAACCCTCAATGGCTACACCTTC. Looking up the rest from reference TRBV19 and TRBJ1-2 gives the full variable domain: DGGITQSPKYLFRKEGQNVTLSCEQNLNHDAMYWYRQDPGQGLRLIYYSQIVNDFQKGDIAEGYSVSREKKESFPLTVTSAQKNPTAFYLCASSRTLNGYTFGSGTRLTVV.

This chain joins TRBV27 and TRBJ2-7, with 7 bases aligning to TRBD2. After removal of 6 bases from V and 2 bases from J, the junction contained 4 bases not matched to a gene. Per germline, CDR1 MNHEY and CDR2 SMNVEV (reference sequence). The CDR3 is made up of 13 amino acids. DNA of the CDR3: TGTGCCAGCAGGAAGGGGACTACCTACGAGCAGTACTTC. Its translation: CASRKGTTYEQYF.

The chain couples TRBV5-1 to TRBJ1-1, with TRBD1 identical over 7 bases. CDR1 is SGHRS, CDR2 YFSETQ, per germline. V trimming: 4 bases; J trimming: 0 bases; junction bases outside the gene matches: 6. The CDR3 loop spans 15 amino acids. CDR3 amino acids: CASSTLQGLNTEAFF. The CDR3 region has the DNA TGCGCCAGCAGCACCCTACAGGGGTTGAACACTGAAGCTTTCTTT.

V and J are TRBV5-6 and TRBJ1-5; perhaps TRBD1 as D (6 bases). Trimming removed 0 bases at V and 3 bases at J, with 13 bases between. Germline values: CDR1 SGHDT, CDR2 YYEEEE. This CDR3 region has 16 residues. CDR3 in DNA: TGTGCCAGCAGCTTGGGGCCGACAGGCGTCAATCAGCCCCAGCATTTT. Translating it yields CASSLGPTGVNQPQHF.

The CDR3 sequence is CASSAGTESTEAFF. CDR3 DNA sequence: TGCGCCAGCAGCGCCGGGACAGAAAGCACTGAAGCTTTCTTT. V is TRBV5-1 and J is TRBJ1-1; 7 bases agree with TRBD1. This CDR3 comprises 14 residues. The V segment lost 4 bases and the J segment 4 bases; nucleotides outside the gene matches: 7. From germline, CDR1 is SGHRS and CDR2 YFSETQ.

The CDR3 nucleotides read TGTGCCAGTAGTATAGATGTCCAGGTACAAAACATTCAGTACTTC. Its translation: CASSIDVQVQNIQYF. The chain recombines TRBV19 with TRBJ2-4; no definite D call. The length of the CDR3 is 15 residues. V lost 0 bases and J lost 5, with 11 bases in between. The germline V gene has CDR1 LNHDA and CDR2 SQIVND (reference sequence).

The chain links TRBV19 to TRBJ2-7, with 11 bases lining up with TRBD1. Germline loops: CDR1 LNHDA, CDR2 SQIVND (reference sequence). The CDR3 extends over 14 amino acids. V was pared by 11 bases and J by 2 bases, with 8 bases of the junction left unmatched. CDR3 bases: TGTGCCGCGGCGCGGACAGGGGGCCCCTACGAGCAGTACTTC. Protein product: CAAARTGGPYEQYF.